This TCR beta chain was documented in a study of identical twins (dated by TCRdb to the mid-2010s). With respect to the entire study: TCR alpha and beta repertoires from monozygotic twins, unrelated adults of various ages and cord blood were deep-sequenced to test whether fetal clonotypes persist. To rule out contamination, the twin experiments were replicated at different times with different library preparation protocols. Beyond this particular receptor, the publication reports: Out-of-frame TCR alpha sequences shared between twins showed an excess of low generation-probability sequences compared with coincidental sharing between unrelated individuals. Because the same donors could not be followed over many years, the conclusions depended on cross-sectional statistical analysis. Excess twin sharing in beta out-of-frame sequences was weaker because fewer shared sequences lowered the signal-to-noise ratio. In monozygotic twins, recombination models systematically underestimated out-of-frame TCR alpha sharing, but the models matched the sharing seen between unrelated individuals. Abundant cord blood beta clonotypes carried fewer insertions; young adult naive repertoires showed a weaker similar trend, while memory repertoires showed none. Zero-insertion analyses could be partly confounded by invariant T cells such as MAIT and iNKT, although diverse VJ usage argued against such confounding for most clonotypes.

All donors were healthy Caucasians. The twin cohort comprised three pairs of female monozygotic twins, all aged roughly 18 to 30 years. The RNA used for TCR libraries was isolated from peripheral blood mononuclear cells. The library was generated by 5' RACE. Instrument on record: Illumina HiSeq 2000. A universal primer binding site was added through template switching, and the final cDNA carried a unique molecular identifier so that TCR cDNA molecules could be counted accurately. Specific primers in the conserved constant-segment region were used to synthesize first-strand cDNA for the TCR alpha and beta chains. Each cDNA library was double barcoded, with a SMART-Mk sample barcode plus Illumina barcodes, to control for contamination. TruSeq adapter sequences, together with Illumina sample barcodes, were added in two successive PCR steps. The Illumina HiSeq platform was used with custom primers to sequence TCR alpha and beta cDNA libraries. Per the original workflow: Unique molecular identifiers were extracted from raw reads with MiGEC, and CDR3 positions were determined with MiXCR. For each individual, recombination models were inferred using an EM algorithm with the repgenHMM and IGoR tools. Shared clonotypes were analyzed with the tcR package in R, and sharing was normalized by the product of cloneset sizes. To study raw recombination free of thymic and clonal selection effects, out-of-frame nonproductive sequences were analyzed. Clones were called with MiXCR by TCRdb after fastp trimmed the public reads at Q25, and only in-frame beta chains were retained. Each CDR3 protein appears once, grouped with its most common genes and DNA. The V and J calls follow TCRdb's processing rather than the paper's. The sample includes 600,000 to 700,000 distinct CDR3 sequences, with around 20% observed a single time. The top ten constitute more than 4% of the sample.

This clonotype has a count of ten or more. It has no known antigen specificity. Base qualities are not provided; no much larger clone lies one nucleotide away. CDR1 and CDR2 are drawn from the germline V gene (reference sequence): DFQATT, SNEGSKA. The junction shows trimming of 3 bases on V and 8 bases on J, and the gene matches do not reach 6 bases of it. The CDR3 runs 14 amino acids, cysteine and phenylalanine included. The DNA shown is the 42-base CDR3, in frame from base 1. These data were likewise used in another study, on T cells expressing NK-cell markers. As that second paper reports: Several donors provided sorted CD3+CD56+NKG2C+, CD3+CD56+NKG2C- and CD3+CD56-NKG2C+ T-cell subsets, whose TCR beta-chain repertoires were profiled. Seven of the eight sequenced donors were HCMV-seropositive and one was HCMV-seronegative. In several experiments an anti-gammadeltaTCR antibody was added to restrict sorting to alphabetaTCR-expressing T cells. In a handful of donors, the dominant CD3+CD56+NKG2C+ clonotypes were among the top 10 CD8+ clonotypes and accounted for about 1.0-7.5% of CD8+ T cells. Those dominant clonotypes were again the most abundant among CD3+CD56-NKG2C+ cells in a few donors, at roughly 25-65%. Whether the expanded NKG2C-expressing T cell clones were specific for HCMV antigens remained unclear. All eight donors whose samples were sequenced were randomly selected healthy volunteers, three of them men and five women. To determine HCMV serostatus, a commercial ELISA kit was used to detect HCMV-specific IgG in serum. For a handful of donors, bulk peripheral blood T-cell repertoires were also sequenced from unsorted PBMC. MIGEC was used to demultiplex reads and group reads by UMI, and MiTCR was used to assemble and quantify clonotypes. Only TCR cDNA sequences supported by at least two reads were kept to exclude erroneous sequences. The tcR package was used for downstream repertoire analysis, and clonotypes were matched across fractions by CDR3 nucleotide sequence plus V segment. VDJmatch was used to annotate antigen specificity against VDJdb, with one amino acid substitution in CDR3 permitted.

Sequencing was performed on PBMCs. Recombination connected TRBV20-1 to TRBJ2-2; 10 nucleotides in the junction match TRBD2. The source is a woman in her late teens or twenties in good health. The base sequence is TGCAGTGCTAGCTCTAGCGGGGGTTCAGGGGAGCTGTTTTTT. This encodes CSASSSGGSGELFF.